This T cell receptor (beta chain) was sequenced during a study of T cells in Graves' hyperthyroidism and ophthalmopathy. Stable disease denoted Graves' hyperthyroidism without ophthalmopathy progression within 18 months. RNA transcripts served as the template for amplifying TCR beta CDR3 regions. The TCR CDR3 was amplified in a first-round RT-PCR using the HTBI primer set. One entry per CDR3 protein results from TCRdb running MiXCR on the multiplex PCR reads. Among around 350,000 distinct CDR3 sequences, about a fifth were seen once, and the ten largest hold approximately 4%. This CDR3 is built from 13 residues. Losses at the gene ends were 11 bases for V and 3 bases for J; bases not matched to a gene: 9. CDR1 and CDR2 from the germline V gene are LNHDA and SQIVND (reference sequence).

The rearrangement joins TRBV19 to TRBJ2-5, with 7 bases fitting TRBD2. The clonotype comes from a woman aged 18 to 35 with Graves' hyperthyroidism. The sample was blood. This chain's CDR3 is CACHGGRKETQYF. The DNA for the CDR3 is TGTGCCTGCCACGGGGGGAGGAAAGAGACCCAGTACTTC. The variable domain in full, with the rest retrieved from reference TRBV19 and TRBJ2-5, is DGGITQSPKYLFRKEGQNVTLSCEQNLNHDAMYWYRQDPGQGLRLIYYSQIVNDFQKGDIAEGYSVSREKKESFPLTVTSAQKNPTAFYLCACHGGRKETQYFGPGTRLLVL.